The 27 T cell receptor beta chains reported below all come from one sample, sequenced in a study of Graves' ophthalmopathy and Graves' hyperthyroidism. Amplification from RNA transcripts yielded the TCR beta CDR3 regions. The authors performed first-round RT-PCR with HTBI primers and then a second-round multiplex PCR. TCRdb called the multiplex PCR reads again in MiXCR, with one record for every CDR3 protein. This sample carries about 550,000 distinct CDR3 sequences, approximately 35% of them seen once, and the ten largest clones take around 4.6%. The sequencing input was peripheral blood or thyroid tissue (not recorded which). The receptors derive from an adult man with Graves' hyperthyroidism.

The table lists this clonotype with a few counts. The V and J genes are TRBV2 and TRBJ1-2, with no clear D. CDR1 is SNHLY and CDR2 is FYNNEI in the germline V gene. The CDR3 is 12 amino acids. The V gene lost 1 base and the J gene lost 7 bases, with 7 bases spanning the gap. The CDR3 region is CASSEEGLGYTF. The CDR3 region has the DNA TGTGCCAGCAGTGAAGAGGGCCTTGGCTACACCTTC.

In the case of this clonotype: This could be a read error, since a much larger clone is one nucleotide away. V is TRBV10-1 and J is TRBJ1-1; 10 bases align to TRBD1. From germline, CDR1 is WNHNN and CDR2 SYGVQD (reference sequence). The CDR3 is 12 amino acids. V lost 7 bases and J lost 10; bases outside the gene matches: 6. The CDR3 region is CASKGDRGLAFF. Here the CDR3 DNA reads TGCGCCAGCAAAGGTGACAGGGGGCTAGCTTTCTTT.

In the case of this clonotype: This may come from a read error, since a much larger clone is one base off. The V call is TRBV10-3, the J call TRBJ1-6; D unresolved. Germline lookup yields CDR1 ENHRY and CDR2 SYGVKD. The CDR3 is 15 residues long. CDR3 DNA: TGTGCCAGCAGTTACCCGGGTGGAATGGGTTCACCCTTCCACTTT. It is translated as CASSYPGGMGSPFHF.

The V call is TRBV20-1, the J call TRBJ2-7; possibly TRBD1 for D (10 bases). Trimming cost V 4 bases and J 2 bases, with 18 bases left between them. The germline V gene encodes CDR1 DFQATT and CDR2 SNEGSKA (reference sequence). This CDR3 region has 15 residues. In DNA, the CDR3 is TGCAGTGCTAACCTAGCGGGGACAGGGGCCTACGAGCAGTACTTC. Its translation is CSANLAGTGAYEQYF.

This clonotype was seen at least ten times. The chain has TRBV7-9 and TRBJ2-5, with TRBD2 matching 9 bases. After removal of 8 bases from V and 6 bases from J, the junction contained 16 bases not matched to a gene. Germline V gives CDR1 SEHNR, CDR2 FQNEAQ (reference sequence). The CDR3 has 16 residues. Here the CDR3 reads CASGGTSGQTPQTQYF. The CDR3 bases are TGTGCCAGCGGGGGTACTAGCGGGCAAACCCCACAGACCCAGTACTTC. Complete variable domain (other parts from reference TRBV7-9 and TRBJ2-5): DTGVSQNPRHKITKRGQNVTFRCDPISEHNRLYWYRQTLGQGPEFLTYFQNEAQLEKSRLLSDRFSAERPKGSFSTLEIQRTEQGDSAMYLCASGGTSGQTPQTQYFGPGTRLLVL.

The chain links TRBV13 to TRBJ2-7, with 7 bases aligning to TRBD2. Trimming took 5 bases from V and 6 from J; bases not matched to a gene: 7. Germline V CDR1 and CDR2: PRHDT, FYEKMQ (reference sequence). CDR3 size: 13 residues. The CDR3 region has the DNA TGTGCCAGCAGCCTGCGGGGAGGGGTCGAGCAGTACTTC. Amino acid sequence: CASSLRGGVEQYF.

CDR3 DNA sequence: TGCAGCGTTGAGCTCCGGACACGCAATCAGCCCCAGCATTTT. Its protein product is CSVELRTRNQPQHF. This chain joins TRBV29-1 and TRBJ1-5; weak D call: TRBD1 (5 bases). The germline CDR1 and CDR2 sequences are SQVTM and ANQGSEA. V was clipped by 3 bases and J by 2 bases, with 11 bases between them. The CDR3 length is 14 residues.

In its sample, this clonotype was seen many times. The chain carries TRBV19 and TRBJ2-7; D remains ambiguous. Trimming stripped 5 bases from V and 5 bases from J, with 10 bases between. Germline V gene data show CDR1 as LNHDA and CDR2 as SQIVND (reference sequence). CDR3 size: 12 residues. CDR3: CASSANRDEQYF. The CDR3 DNA reads as TGTGCCAGTAGTGCAAACCGGGACGAGCAGTACTTC.

This clonotype has at least ten counts. The V and J genes are TRBV25-1 and TRBJ1-6; weak D call: TRBD1 (5 bases). Germline V gene lookup returns CDR1 MGHDK and CDR2 SYGVNS. This CDR3 is 16 amino acids long. V was cut by 7 bases and J by 5 bases, with 18 bases left in between. The CDR3 DNA sequence: TGTGCCAGCACTTCGGGAGGGGTGTGGGATAATTCACCCCTCCACTTT. It codes for CASTSGGVWDNSPLHF.

This sequence joins TRBV9 and TRBJ2-5, with TRBD1 matching over 10 bases. V was clipped by 0 bases and J by 5 bases; unmatched bases: 10. This CDR3 is 17 amino acids long. Germline loops: CDR1 SGDLS, CDR2 YYNGEE. CDR3 sequence: CASSVASGQGSVETQYF. CDR3 nucleotide sequence: TGTGCCAGCAGCGTAGCTTCGGGACAGGGGTCTGTCGAGACCCAGTACTTC.

This clonotype was seen at least ten times. The genes are TRBV7-6 and TRBJ1-1; no clear D. The CDR3 consists of 14 residues. CDR1 and CDR2 from the germline V gene are SGHVS and FNYEAQ. The V end was cut by 4 bases, the J end by 7 bases, with 16 bases between. For the CDR3, the DNA is TGTGCCAGCAGCTCCAACCTTGAAACAGTTGAAGCTTTCTTT. This codes for CASSSNLETVEAFF.

This clonotype has at least ten counts. The genes are TRBV20-1 and TRBJ2-2, with TRBD1 identical over 8 bases. Per the germline V gene, CDR1 is DFQATT and CDR2 is SNEGSKA (reference sequence). This CDR3 has 13 residues. V dropped 4 bases and J dropped 6; count of bases not matched to a gene: 4. CDR3 bases: TGCAGTGCTACGGACAGGGAGCCCGGGGAGCTGTTTTTT. As protein: CSATDREPGELFF.

The gene calls are TRBV28 and TRBJ1-2, with 8 bases matching TRBD1. The CDR3 has 14 residues. V lost 5 bases and J lost 5; bases outside the gene matches: 7. Germline CDR1 reads MDHEN; CDR2 reads SYDVKM. The CDR3 reads CASSTADRGYGYTF. The DNA for the CDR3 is TGTGCCAGCAGTACCGCAGACAGGGGTTATGGCTACACCTTC.

The chain employs TRBV7-2 and TRBJ2-3; TRBD2 aligns across 15 bases. The CDR3 runs to 19 residues. From germline, CDR1 is SGHTA and CDR2 FQGNSA. V lost 8 bases to trimming and J lost 4 bases; unmatched junction nucleotides: 16. CDR3 amino acids: CASGLTGTSGGFYPDTQYF. The CDR3 DNA reads TGTGCCAGCGGACTCACCGGGACTAGCGGGGGGTTCTATCCAGATACGCAGTATTTT.

With regard to this clonotype: One end of the junction does not line up with germline, which may come from a read error. The rearrangement links TRBV10-3 to TRBJ2-7, with D perhaps given as TRBD1 or TRBD2 (5 bases each). The CDR3 is made up of 13 amino acids. Germline loops: CDR1 ENHRY, CDR2 SYGVKD. CDR3 in DNA: TGTGCCATCGGTGAGGGGAACAGCTACGAGCAGTACTTC. Protein product: CAIGEGNSYEQYF.

This clonotype has at least ten counts. J is TRBJ2-7 and V is TRBV5-1; 7 bases line up with TRBD2. This CDR3 is 14 amino acids long. V gave up 5 bases and J gave up 3 bases; unmatched junction bases: 8. CDR1 SGHRS and CDR2 YFSETQ come from the germline V gene. The CDR3 loop reads CASRHEGGYYEQYF. The CDR3 nucleotides read TGCGCCAGCAGACATGAGGGAGGGTACTACGAGCAGTACTTC.

With regard to this clonotype: A much larger clone lies a single base off, so this may be a read error. The chain employs TRBV20-1 and TRBJ2-2; D might be TRBD2 (5 bases). The CDR3 consists of 15 residues. Germline-derived CDR1 and CDR2 are DFQATT and SNEGSKA (reference sequence). The CDR3 loop reads CSARTVAANTGEPFF. The CDR3 DNA is TGCAGTGCTAGAACGGTAGCTGCGAACACCGGGGAGCCGTTTTTT.

The chain recombines TRBV29-1 with TRBJ1-2; D is perhaps TRBD1 (5 bases). Trimming pared 8 bases from V and 4 bases from J, leaving 11 bases between. Germline V lookup: CDR1 SQVTM, CDR2 ANQGSEA. The CDR3 covers 11 residues. In DNA form, the CDR3 reads TGCAGCCCCTACAGGAGCTATGGCTACACCTTC. Its translation: CSPYRSYGYTF.

This clonotype was seen ten or more times. The V call is TRBV29-1, the J call TRBJ2-7, with 10 bases matching TRBD2. CDR1 is SQVTM, CDR2 ANQGSEA, per germline. J lost 2 bases, V lost 3 bases, and 4 bases had no gene match. This CDR3 has 14 amino acids. The CDR3 is CSVDKRGGPYEQYF. The DNA for the CDR3 is TGCAGCGTTGACAAGCGGGGGGGACCCTACGAGCAGTACTTC.

This clonotype occurred many times. At one boundary the junction diverges from the germline segment, which might be a read error. The chain links TRBV7-7 to TRBJ2-5; 10 nucleotides line up with TRBD2. Germline V gene sequence: CDR1 SSHAT, CDR2 FNYEAQ (reference sequence). The CDR3 is 15 residues long. In DNA, the CDR3 is TGTGCTAGCAGCTTATCTAGCGGGAGACAAGAGACCCAGTACTTC. Encoded protein: CASSLSSGRQETQYF.

V is TRBV7-6 and J is TRBJ2-5, with TRBD2 matching over 10 bases. V was clipped by 1 base and J by 1 base; unmatched bases: 6. The CDR3 is 17 amino acids. CDR1 is SGHVS and CDR2 is FNYEAQ in the germline V gene. In nucleotides, the CDR3 is TGTGCCAGCAGCTTAGGGACTAGCGGTCCACCCCAAGAGACCCAGTACTTC. It specifies CASSLGTSGPPQETQYF.

The V and J genes are TRBV7-8 and TRBJ2-5; 7 bases are shared with TRBD1. V gave up 5 bases and J gave up 4 bases; unmatched junction bases: 16. The germline gives CDR1 SGHVS, CDR2 FQNEAQ. The CDR3 runs to 17 residues. CDR3 coding DNA: TGTGCCAGCAGCGGCAGACAGGGTCGGGCCTTGCGAGAGACCCAGTACTTC. Its protein product is CASSGRQGRALRETQYF.

The rearrangement joins TRBV2 to TRBJ1-4; D is ambiguous. Germline loops: CDR1 SNHLY, CDR2 FYNNEI. The CDR3 extends over 14 amino acids. V lost 7 bases to trimming and J lost 7 bases, with 16 bases between them. As DNA, the CDR3 is TGTGCCAGCACCTTTTCGGCGAACACTGAAAAACTGTTTTTT. This encodes CASTFSANTEKLFF. The complete variable domain, with remaining parts taken from reference TRBV2 and TRBJ1-4, reads EPEVTQTPSHQVTQMGQEVILRCVPISNHLYFYWYRQILGQKVEFLVSFYNNEISEKSEIFDDQFSVERPDGSNFTLKIRSTKLEDSAMYFCASTFSANTEKLFFGSGTQLSVL.

The sample holds many counts of this clonotype. The rearrangement links TRBV19 to TRBJ1-5, with D possibly matching TRBD1 (5 bases). Between the trimmed V and J ends, which lost 3 bases and 3 bases, there was a span of 12 bases. Germline V gene lookup returns CDR1 LNHDA and CDR2 SQIVND (reference sequence). This CDR3 is 15 amino acids long. CDR3 protein: CASSIVGQHNQPQHF. The CDR3 region has the DNA TGTGCCAGTAGTATTGTGGGGCAGCACAATCAGCCCCAGCATTTT.

As for this clonotype: An end of the junction differs from the germline gene, which may be a read error. The gene calls are TRBV7-2 and TRBJ1-4; D is possibly TRBD1 (5 bases). This CDR3 is built from 12 residues. CDR1 is SGHTA and CDR2 is FQGNSA in the germline V gene. The CDR3 bases are TGTGCCAGCAGCCTTGCAGTGGGGGGACTGTCTTTT. Translating gives CASSLAVGGLSF.

Only a few counts were recorded for this clonotype. V usage is TRBV7-9 and J usage is TRBJ2-5; TRBD2 might be the D (6 bases). V lost 5 bases, J lost 1 base, and 14 bases lay in between. Germline CDR1 SEHNR, CDR2 FQNEAQ (reference sequence). CDR3 length equals 15 residues. The CDR3 region is CASSLSTGGQETQYF. The CDR3 nucleotides are TGTGCCAGCAGCCTAAGCACCGGGGGCCAAGAGACCCAGTACTTC.

This clonotype showed up just once. This chain uses TRBV15 with TRBJ2-5; tentatively, D is TRBD1 or TRBD2 (6 bases each). The CDR3 covers 16 residues. The germline V gene has CDR1 LNHNV and CDR2 YYDKDF (reference sequence). V lost 5 bases and J 1 base, leaving 17 bases between the germline ends. The CDR3 bases are TGTGCCACCAGCCGAGCGGAGGGGGGCCCCCAAGAGACCCAGTACTTC. Translated: CATSRAEGGPQETQYF. The full variable domain, its missing parts supplied by reference TRBV15 and TRBJ2-5, is DAMVIQNPRYQVTQFGKPVTLSCSQTLNHNVMYWYQQKSSQAPKLLFHYYDKDFNNEADTPDNFQSRRPNTSFCFLDIRSPGLGDTAMYLCATSRAEGGPQETQYFGPGTRLLVL.